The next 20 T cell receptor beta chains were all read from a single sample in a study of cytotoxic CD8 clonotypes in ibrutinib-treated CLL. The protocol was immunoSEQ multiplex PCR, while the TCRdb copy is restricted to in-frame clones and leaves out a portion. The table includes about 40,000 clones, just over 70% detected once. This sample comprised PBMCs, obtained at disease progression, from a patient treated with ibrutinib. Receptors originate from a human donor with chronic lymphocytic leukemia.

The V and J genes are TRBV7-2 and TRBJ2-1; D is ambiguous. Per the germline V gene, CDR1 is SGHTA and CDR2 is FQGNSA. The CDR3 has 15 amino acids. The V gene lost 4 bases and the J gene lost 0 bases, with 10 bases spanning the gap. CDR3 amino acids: CASSSFRSSYNEQFF. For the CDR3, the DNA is TGTGCCAGCAGCTCCTTCCGGAGCTCCTACAATGAGCAGTTCTTC.

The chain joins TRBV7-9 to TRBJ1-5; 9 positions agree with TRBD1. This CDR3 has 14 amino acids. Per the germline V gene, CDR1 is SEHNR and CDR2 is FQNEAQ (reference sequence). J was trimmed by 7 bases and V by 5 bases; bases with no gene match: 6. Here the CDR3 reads CASSPTGGIQPQHF. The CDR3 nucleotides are TGTGCCAGCAGCCCTACAGGGGGCATCCAGCCCCAGCATTTT. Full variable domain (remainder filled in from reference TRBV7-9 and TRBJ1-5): DTGVSQNPRHKITKRGQNVTFRCDPISEHNRLYWYRQTLGQGPEFLTYFQNEAQLEKSRLLSDRFSAERPKGSFSTLEIQRTEQGDSAMYLCASSPTGGIQPQHFGDGTRLSIL.

The CDR3 spells CASKKSKVLGPEAFF. The CDR3 DNA reads as TGTGCCAGCAAGAAATCTAAGGTTTTGGGACCTGAAGCTTTCTTT. The chain uses TRBV6-5 and TRBJ1-1, with D possibly matching TRBD1 (5 bases). The CDR3 contains 15 residues. Trimming cost V 7 bases and J 6 bases, with 21 bases left between them. In germline, CDR1 is MNHEY, CDR2 SVGAGI.

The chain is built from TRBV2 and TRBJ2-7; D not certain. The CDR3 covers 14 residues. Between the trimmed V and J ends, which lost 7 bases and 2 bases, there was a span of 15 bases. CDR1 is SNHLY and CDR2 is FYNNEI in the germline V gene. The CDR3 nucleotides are TGTGCCAGCATTCTCGGGCGTACTGCCTACGAGCAGTACTTC. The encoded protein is CASILGRTAYEQYF. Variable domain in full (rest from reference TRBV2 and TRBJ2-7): EPEVTQTPSHQVTQMGQEVILRCVPISNHLYFYWYRQILGQKVEFLVSFYNNEISEKSEIFDDQFSVERPDGSNFTLKIRSTKLEDSAMYFCASILGRTAYEQYFGPGTRLTVT.

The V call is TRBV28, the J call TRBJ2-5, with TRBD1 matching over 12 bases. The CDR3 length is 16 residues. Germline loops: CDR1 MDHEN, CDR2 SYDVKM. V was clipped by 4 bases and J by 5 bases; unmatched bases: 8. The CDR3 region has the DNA TGTGCCAGCAGTTCCCACGGGACAGGGGGCACGGAGACCCAGTACTTC. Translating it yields CASSSHGTGGTETQYF.

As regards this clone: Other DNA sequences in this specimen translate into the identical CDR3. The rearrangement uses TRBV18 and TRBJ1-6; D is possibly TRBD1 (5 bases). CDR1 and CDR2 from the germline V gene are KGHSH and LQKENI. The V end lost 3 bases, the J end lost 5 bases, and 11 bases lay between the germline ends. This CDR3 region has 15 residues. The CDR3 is CASSPGRRNNSPLHF. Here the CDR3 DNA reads TGTGCCAGCTCACCGGGACGCCGGAATAATTCACCCCTCCACTTT.

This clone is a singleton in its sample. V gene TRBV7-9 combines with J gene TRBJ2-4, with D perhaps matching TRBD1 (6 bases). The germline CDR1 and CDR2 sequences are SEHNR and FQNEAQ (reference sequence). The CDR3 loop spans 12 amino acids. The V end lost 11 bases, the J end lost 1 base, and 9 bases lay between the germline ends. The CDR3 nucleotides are TGTGCCGGCCAGGGGGCCAAAAACATTCAGTACTTC. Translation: CAGQGAKNIQYF.

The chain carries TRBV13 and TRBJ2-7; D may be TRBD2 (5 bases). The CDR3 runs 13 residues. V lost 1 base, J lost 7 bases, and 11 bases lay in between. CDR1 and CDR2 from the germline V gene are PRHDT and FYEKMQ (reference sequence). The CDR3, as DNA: TGTGCCAGCAGCTTAGTAGCGTCTGGTGAGCAGTACTTC. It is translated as CASSLVASGEQYF.

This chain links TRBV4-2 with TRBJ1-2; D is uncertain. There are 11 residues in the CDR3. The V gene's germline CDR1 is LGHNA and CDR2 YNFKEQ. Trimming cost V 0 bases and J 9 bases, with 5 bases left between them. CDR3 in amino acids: CASSQEYSYTF. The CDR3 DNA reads TGTGCCAGCAGCCAAGAGTACAGCTACACCTTC.

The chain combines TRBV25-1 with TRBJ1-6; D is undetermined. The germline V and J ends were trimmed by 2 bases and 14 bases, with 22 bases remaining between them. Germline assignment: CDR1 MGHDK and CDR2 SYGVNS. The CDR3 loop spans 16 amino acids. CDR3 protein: CASSEPTGGEIQSLHF. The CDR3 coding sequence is TGTGCCAGCAGTGAACCCACGGGCGGTGAGATTCAATCCCTCCACTTT.

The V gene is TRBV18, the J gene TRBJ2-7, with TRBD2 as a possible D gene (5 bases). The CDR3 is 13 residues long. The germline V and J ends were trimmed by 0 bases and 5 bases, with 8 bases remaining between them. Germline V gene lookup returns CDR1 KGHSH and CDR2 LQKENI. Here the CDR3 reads CASSPPAVNEQYF. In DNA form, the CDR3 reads TGTGCCAGCTCACCACCAGCGGTTAACGAGCAGTACTTC.

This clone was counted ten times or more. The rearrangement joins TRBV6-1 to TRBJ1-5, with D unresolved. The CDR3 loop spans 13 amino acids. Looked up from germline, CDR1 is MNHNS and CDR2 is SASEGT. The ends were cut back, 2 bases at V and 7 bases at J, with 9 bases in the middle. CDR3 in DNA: TGTGCCAGCAGTGAATTGGTAGGACAGCCCCAGCATTTT. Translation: CASSELVGQPQHF.

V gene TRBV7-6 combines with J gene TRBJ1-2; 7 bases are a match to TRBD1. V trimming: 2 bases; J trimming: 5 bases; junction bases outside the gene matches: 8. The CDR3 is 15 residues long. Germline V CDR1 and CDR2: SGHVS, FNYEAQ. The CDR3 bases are TGTGCCAGCAGCTTAACCGGGACAGCCCCTTATGGCTACACCTTC. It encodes CASSLTGTAPYGYTF.

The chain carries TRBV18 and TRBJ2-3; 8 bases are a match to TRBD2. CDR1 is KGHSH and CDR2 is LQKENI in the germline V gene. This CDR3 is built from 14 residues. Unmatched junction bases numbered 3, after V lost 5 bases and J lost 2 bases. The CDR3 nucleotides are TGTGCCAGCTCATTAGCGGGATTCACAGATACGCAGTATTTT. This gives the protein CASSLAGFTDTQYF. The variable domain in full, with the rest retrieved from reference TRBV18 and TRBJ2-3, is NAGVMQNPRHLVRRRGQEARLRCSPMKGHSHVYWYRQLPEEGLKFMVYLQKENIIDESGMPKERFSAEFPKEGPSILRIQQVVRGDSAAYFCASSLAGFTDTQYFGPGTRLTVL.

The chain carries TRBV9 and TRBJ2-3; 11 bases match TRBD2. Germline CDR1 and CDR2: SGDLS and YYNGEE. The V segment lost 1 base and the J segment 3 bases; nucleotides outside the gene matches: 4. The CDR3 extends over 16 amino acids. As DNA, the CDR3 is TGTGCCAGCAGCGTAAGACTAGCGGGAATGACAGATACGCAGTATTTT. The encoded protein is CASSVRLAGMTDTQYF.

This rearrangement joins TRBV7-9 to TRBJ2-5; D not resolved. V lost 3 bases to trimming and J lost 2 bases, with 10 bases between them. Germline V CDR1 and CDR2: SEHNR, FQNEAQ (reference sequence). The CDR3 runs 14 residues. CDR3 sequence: CASSLSSRQETQYF. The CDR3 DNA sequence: TGTGCCAGCAGCTTGTCAAGTCGGCAAGAGACCCAGTACTTC.

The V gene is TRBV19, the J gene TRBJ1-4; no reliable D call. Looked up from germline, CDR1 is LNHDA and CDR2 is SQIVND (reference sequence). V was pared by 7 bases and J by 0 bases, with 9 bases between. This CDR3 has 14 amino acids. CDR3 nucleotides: TGTGCCAGTACGAACAGTGCAACTAATGAAAAACTGTTTTTT. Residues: CASTNSATNEKLFF. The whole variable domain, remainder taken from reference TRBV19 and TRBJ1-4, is DGGITQSPKYLFRKEGQNVTLSCEQNLNHDAMYWYRQDPGQGLRLIYYSQIVNDFQKGDIAEGYSVSREKKESFPLTVTSAQKNPTAFYLCASTNSATNEKLFFGSGTQLSVL.

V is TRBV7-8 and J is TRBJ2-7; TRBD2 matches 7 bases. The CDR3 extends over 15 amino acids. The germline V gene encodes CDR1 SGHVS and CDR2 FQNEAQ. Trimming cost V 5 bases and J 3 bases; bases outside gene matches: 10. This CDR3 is CASSPPLGGSYEQYF. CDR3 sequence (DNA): TGTGCCAGCAGCCCACCTCTGGGCGGGAGCTACGAGCAGTACTTC.

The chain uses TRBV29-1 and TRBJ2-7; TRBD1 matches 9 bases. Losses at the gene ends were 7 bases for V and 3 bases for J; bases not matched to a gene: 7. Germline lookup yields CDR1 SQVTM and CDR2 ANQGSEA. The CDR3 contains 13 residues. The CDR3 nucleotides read TGCAGCGCATCAAGGGGACAGGGCTACGAGCAGTACTTC. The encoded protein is CSASRGQGYEQYF.

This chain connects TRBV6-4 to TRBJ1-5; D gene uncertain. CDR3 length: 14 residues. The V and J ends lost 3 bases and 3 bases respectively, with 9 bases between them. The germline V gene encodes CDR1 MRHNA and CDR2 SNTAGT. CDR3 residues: CASSESTDNQPQHF. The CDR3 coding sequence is TGTGCCAGCAGTGAATCGACGGACAATCAGCCCCAGCATTTT.